One and the same sample provided the 14 T cell receptor beta chains below, sequenced in a study of HIV-infected patients and healthy controls. Via MiXCR, TCRdb re-called the 5' RACE reads, giving one row per CDR3 protein. Of around 18,000 distinct CDR3 sequences in the sample, 16% are singletons; the top ten hold about 24%. The sequencing input was CD8+ T cells from blood. Every receptor here comes from a human donor in good health.

V usage is TRBV20-1 and J usage is TRBJ1-1; D is unclear. Germline V gives CDR1 DFQATT, CDR2 SNEGSKA (reference sequence). The CDR3 contains 12 residues. Trimming shortened V by 2 bases and J by 3 bases, and 7 bases separated the two germline ends. CDR3 nucleotide sequence: TGCAGTGCTAGATTTACGGACACTGAAGCTTTCTTT. This sequence encodes CSARFTDTEAFF.

This clonotype was recorded at least ten times. The chain employs TRBV29-1 and TRBJ2-5, with a weak D call TRBD2 (5 bases). V dropped 4 bases and J dropped 1 base, with 13 bases sitting between them. The CDR3 extends over 14 amino acids. Germline V CDR1 and CDR2: SQVTM, ANQGSEA. CDR3 sequence (DNA): TGCAGCGTTGTGGTCTGGGAGTTCCAAGAGACCCAGTACTTC. Translated: CSVVVWEFQETQYF.

This clonotype was seen ten or more times. This chain links TRBV7-6 with TRBJ2-6, with D hard to call. CDR3 length equals 15 residues. Trimming stripped 2 bases from V and 0 bases from J, with 5 bases between. CDR1 is SGHVS, CDR2 FNYEAQ, per germline. The CDR3, as DNA: TGTGCCAGCAGCTTACGGAGCTCTGGGGCCAACGTCCTGACTTTC. It is translated as CASSLRSSGANVLTF.

This clonotype was recorded a few times. The chain combines TRBV3-1 with TRBJ2-7; no clear D gene. Deletions cut 2 bases from V and 1 base from J, with 6 bases between. This CDR3 has 13 amino acids. Germline CDR1 is LGHDT and CDR2 is YNNKEL (reference sequence). The CDR3 region is CASSQTGSYEQYF. CDR3 DNA: TGTGCCAGCAGCCAAACCGGGTCCTACGAGCAGTACTTC.

This clonotype was observed at least ten times. V usage is TRBV13 and J usage is TRBJ2-5, with 7 nucleotides matching TRBD2. Germline values: CDR1 PRHDT, CDR2 FYEKMQ (reference sequence). The CDR3 totals 15 residues. The V segment lost 4 bases and the J segment 5 bases; nucleotides outside the gene matches: 10. The CDR3 is CASSSYDGRRETQYF. In DNA, the CDR3 is TGTGCCAGCAGCTCTTATGACGGGAGGCGGGAGACCCAGTACTTC.

This clonotype was seen ten or more times. The chain carries TRBV5-5 and TRBJ2-3, with 12 bases matching TRBD1. Germline V gene sequence: CDR1 SGHKS, CDR2 YYEKEE (reference sequence). The CDR3 sequence is 15 residues long. The J segment lost 6 bases and the V segment lost 9 bases, leaving 11 bases of the junction unmatched. Here the CDR3 reads CANLPGQGATDTQYF. CDR3 DNA sequence: TGTGCCAACCTACCGGGACAGGGGGCTACGGATACGCAGTATTTT.

This clonotype was recorded many times. V and J are TRBV9 and TRBJ1-6; D perhaps matches TRBD1 (5 bases). V was trimmed by 1 base and J by 10 bases, leaving 18 bases between them. The CDR3 loop spans 16 amino acids. Germline V gene data show CDR1 as SGDLS and CDR2 as YYNGEE. The CDR3 sequence is CASSVTVGQVGSPLHF. Written as DNA, the CDR3 is TGTGCCAGCAGCGTAACCGTGGGGCAGGTTGGCTCACCCCTCCACTTT.

The table lists this clonotype with a few counts. This sequence joins TRBV27 and TRBJ1-5; D perhaps matches TRBD1 (5 bases). Germline V gives CDR1 MNHEY, CDR2 SMNVEV (reference sequence). The CDR3 is 16 amino acids. Trimming shortened V by 6 bases and J by 0 bases, and 15 bases separated the two germline ends. The CDR3 DNA reads as TGTGCCAGCAGCCCAGACAGAGCATATAGCAATCAGCCCCAGCATTTT. Translating it yields CASSPDRAYSNQPQHF.

The rearrangement joins TRBV16 to TRBJ2-7; D gene uncertain. V was trimmed by 1 base and J by 2 bases, leaving 12 bases between them. This CDR3 region has 15 residues. Looked up from germline, CDR1 is KGHSY and CDR2 is FQNENV. CDR3 nucleotides: TGTGCCAGCAGCCAATACATAAGGGCCCCCTACGAGCAGTACTTC. Protein product: CASSQYIRAPYEQYF. The full variable domain, rest sourced from reference TRBV16 and TRBJ2-7, is GEEVAQTPKHLVRGEGQKAKLYCAPIKGHSYVFWYQQVLKNEFKFLISFQNENVFDETGMPKERFSAKCLPNSPCSLEIQATKLEDSAVYFCASSQYIRAPYEQYFGPGTRLTVT.

This clonotype appeared many times. This chain links TRBV7-9 with TRBJ2-3; D might be TRBD1 (6 bases). The ends were cut back, 4 bases at V and 7 bases at J, with 12 bases in the middle. Germline CDR1 SEHNR, CDR2 FQNEAQ (reference sequence). This CDR3 contains 13 residues. The CDR3 nucleotides read TGTGCCAGCAGCTCGCAAGGGGGTCATACGCAGTATTTT. This translates into CASSSQGGHTQYF. The entire variable domain, with the rest obtained from reference TRBV7-9 and TRBJ2-3, is as follows: DTGVSQNPRHKITKRGQNVTFRCDPISEHNRLYWYRQTLGQGPEFLTYFQNEAQLEKSRLLSDRFSAERPKGSFSTLEIQRTEQGDSAMYLCASSSQGGHTQYFGPGTRLTVL.

This clonotype was counted at least ten times. The chain couples TRBV5-1 to TRBJ1-4, with D perhaps TRBD1 (5 bases). Germline-derived CDR1 and CDR2 are SGHRS and YFSETQ. The ends were cut back, 2 bases at V and 10 bases at J, with 12 bases in the middle. The CDR3 runs 13 residues. DNA for the CDR3: TGCGCCAGCAGCTTCGACAGCCCCGGAAAACTGTTTTTT. Its translation is CASSFDSPGKLFF.

This clonotype was observed a few times. The chain employs TRBV7-6 and TRBJ2-1; no clear D. The CDR3 covers 14 residues. Germline values: CDR1 SGHVS, CDR2 FNYEAQ. V gave up 2 bases and J gave up 3 bases, with 8 bases separating them. The CDR3 here is CASSLSGNYNEQFF. The CDR3 coding sequence is TGTGCCAGCAGCTTATCTGGAAACTACAATGAGCAGTTCTTC.

This clonotype was observed a handful of times. The J gene is TRBJ2-7, the V gene TRBV5-6; perhaps D is TRBD1 or TRBD2 (6 bases each). The CDR3 loop spans 16 amino acids. Trimming left V 7 bases short and J 2 bases short, with 22 bases between. CDR1 is SGHDT, CDR2 YYEEEE, per germline. DNA for the CDR3: TGTGCCAGCTCCCCCGGACCGGGGGCGATCGCCTACGAGCAGTACTTC. As protein: CASSPGPGAIAYEQYF.

V and J are TRBV3-1 and TRBJ2-3; 7 bases align to TRBD2. CDR3 length: 15 amino acids. With V trimmed by 4 bases and J by 3 bases, 7 bases remained unmatched. Germline loops: CDR1 LGHDT, CDR2 YNNKEL (reference sequence). The CDR3 is CASSPTSASTDTQYF. The CDR3 DNA reads TGTGCCAGCAGCCCTACTAGCGCCTCAACAGATACGCAGTATTTT.